This T cell receptor beta chain was recorded in a study of blood T cell repertoires in COVID-19 (TCRdb year 2020). As for the study more broadly: Samples covering the acute and convalescent phases of COVID-19 were provided by collaborators in the United States, Italy and Spain. The material from the prospective study consisted of cDNA or gDNA derived from T cells, B-cell-depleted T cells, or PBMCs. The dataset comprised deeply sampled blood TCRbeta repertoires from subjects exposed to, actively infected with, or recovered from COVID-19. The repertoires were released in a freely available public database meant as a resource for research on the immune response to SARS-CoV-2. The samples were drawn from the first 160 participants of the ongoing ImmuneRACE study and from 1,254 subjects provided by 6 global collaborators. Sample metadata almost always included a de-identified subject ID, COVID-19 status, age in years and sex. Where available, HLA class I and class II types were obtained from metadata supplied by the sample provider rather than from assay-based typing.

Concerning this clone itself: Its antigen is still unknown. Per-base qualities were not stored, and no clone one base away is much larger.

What the work shows at the level of the full study, not this receptor alone: The quantity of clinical and demographic metadata differed by source and by participant and was supplied without curation.

V sheds 2 bases and J sheds 4 bases, leaving 8 bases between their ends. Counted from cysteine to phenylalanine, this CDR3 has 14 amino acids. Only CDR3 DNA remains: 42 bases, in frame from the first base. Taken from the germline V gene, the CDR1 and CDR2 loops are SGHAT and FQNNGV. TCRbeta CDR3 regions were amplified from genomic DNA by means of the immunoSEQ Assay, a bias-controlled multiplex PCR. Per the original workflow: Nucleated cell counts per sample were estimated from amplification of reference gene primers within the assay. Sequence reads were collapsed and filtered to measure the absolute abundance of every unique TCRbeta CDR3 rearrangement. Productive Simpson clonality was computed per sample as the square root of Simpson's diversity index over productive rearrangements. TCRdb stores this immuneACCESS table with in-frame sequences only. Part of the clones is absent; in the studies checked, under half of the shortfall reflects unresolved V genes, and no reason is known for the rest. V, J and clone size were drawn from that table, and D and trimming were deduced from the DNA. This sample is represented by around 160,000 clones; roughly 86% of them were singletons. In total, the top ten clones hold almost 1% of the sample.

Whole blood was collected in K2EDTA tubes by collaborating institutions according to the institutions' own protocols. For TCRbeta analysis, collaborator samples were shipped as frozen whole blood, as isolated PBMCs, or as DNA extracted from either sample type. Sequenced material: peripheral blood. The sequence derives from a man aged 18 to 29 with acute or convalescent COVID-19. The rearrangement combines TRBV11-2 with TRBJ2-2; tentative D gene TRBD2, with 6 bases matching. The DNA sequence is TGTGCCAGCAGCTTACGGGGGTCCACCGGGGAGCTGTTTTTT. It translates to CASSLRGSTGELFF.